The clone carrying this TCR beta chain was detected ten times or more. The antigen remains undetermined. These data originate in a study of molecular identifiers for immune sequencing clone quantification. The use of previously described methods and listed TCR primers produced the bulk TCR libraries. TCRdb reprocessed the PCR reads with MiXCR, giving one entry per CDR3 protein. The sample contains 250,000 to 350,000 distinct CDR3 sequences, 20% to 25% of which appear only once. This CDR3 region has 13 residues. The ends were cut back, 0 bases at V and 6 bases at J, with 5 bases in the middle. Per the germline V gene, CDR1 is PRHDT and CDR2 is FYEKMQ (reference sequence). Regarding the study as a whole: Identical TCR molecules can share a barcode, and this sharing could underestimate highly expanded clone sizes. Whereas clones above 20 RNA copies held under 1% of naive-cell molecules, they held over 97% of effector molecules.

The chain recombines TRBV13 with TRBJ2-2; unclear D gene. This TCR came from a human donor in good health. Some libraries in this study had Jurkat cell RNA spiked in. The sample taken for sequencing was naive CD8+ T cells from blood, with Jurkat cell RNA spiked in. Subset denoted: FACS-sorted CD8+CD4-CCR7+CD45RA+ naive T cells. The CDR3 sequence is CASSLGRAGELFF. DNA for the CDR3: TGTGCCAGCAGCTTAGGTCGAGCCGGGGAGCTGTTTTTT.